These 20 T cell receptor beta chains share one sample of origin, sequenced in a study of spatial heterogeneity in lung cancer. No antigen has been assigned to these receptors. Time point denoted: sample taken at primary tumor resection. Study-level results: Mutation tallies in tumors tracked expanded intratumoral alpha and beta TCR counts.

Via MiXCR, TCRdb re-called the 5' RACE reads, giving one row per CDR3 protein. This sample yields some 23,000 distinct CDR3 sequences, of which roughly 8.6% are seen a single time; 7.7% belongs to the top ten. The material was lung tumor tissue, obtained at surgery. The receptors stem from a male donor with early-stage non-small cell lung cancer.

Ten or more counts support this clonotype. CDR3 residues: CAWSVGRGLKYGYTF. The DNA for the CDR3 is TGTGCCTGGAGTGTGGGCAGGGGGCTGAAATATGGCTACACCTTC. The chain carries TRBV30 and TRBJ1-2, with 8 bases identical to TRBD1. CDR1 and CDR2 from the germline V gene are GTSNPN and SVGIG (reference sequence). There are 15 residues in the CDR3. Trimming cost V 0 bases and J 5 bases; bases outside gene matches: 8. The entire variable domain, with the rest obtained from reference TRBV30 and TRBJ1-2, is as follows: SQTIHQWPATLVQPVGSPLSLECTVEGTSNPNLYWYRQAAGRGLQLLFYSVGIGQISSEVPQNLSASRPQDRQFILSSKKLLLSDSGFYLCAWSVGRGLKYGYTFGSGTRLTVV.

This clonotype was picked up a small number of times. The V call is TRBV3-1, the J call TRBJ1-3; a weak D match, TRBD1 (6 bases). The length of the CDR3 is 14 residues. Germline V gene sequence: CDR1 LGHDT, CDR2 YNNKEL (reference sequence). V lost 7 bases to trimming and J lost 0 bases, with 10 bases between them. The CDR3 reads CASNQGSSGNTIYF. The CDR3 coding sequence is TGTGCCAGCAACCAGGGGAGCTCTGGAAACACCATATATTTT.

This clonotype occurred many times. The DNA for the CDR3 is TGCGCCACCCAGACAGGGGCGGTTTCCTACGAGCAGTACTTC. Translation gives CATQTGAVSYEQYF. The chain has TRBV5-1 and TRBJ2-7; 8 nucleotides line up with TRBD1. The CDR3 contains 14 residues. CDR1 SGHRS and CDR2 YFSETQ come from the germline V gene. Trimming took 9 bases from V and 1 from J; bases not matched to a gene: 9. The full variable domain, its missing parts supplied by reference TRBV5-1 and TRBJ2-7, is KAGVTQTPRYLIKTRGQQVTLSCSPISGHRSVSWYQQTPGQGLQFLFEYFSETQRNKGNFPGRFSGRQFSNSRSEMNVSTLELGDSALYLCATQTGAVSYEQYFGPGTRLTVT.

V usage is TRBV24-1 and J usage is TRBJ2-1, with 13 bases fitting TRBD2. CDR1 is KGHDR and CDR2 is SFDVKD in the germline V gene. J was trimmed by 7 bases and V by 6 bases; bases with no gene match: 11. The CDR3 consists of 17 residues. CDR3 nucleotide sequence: TGTGCCACCAGTTCAAGGGGACTAGCGGGACCTGTGAATGAGCAGTTCTTC. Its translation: CATSSRGLAGPVNEQFF.

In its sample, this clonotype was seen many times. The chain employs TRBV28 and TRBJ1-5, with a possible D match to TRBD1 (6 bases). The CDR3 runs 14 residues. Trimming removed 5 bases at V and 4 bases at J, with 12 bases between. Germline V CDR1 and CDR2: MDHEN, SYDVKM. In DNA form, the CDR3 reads TGTGCCAGCAGTCCACCGACAGGTAATCAGCCCCAGCATTTT. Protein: CASSPPTGNQPQHF.

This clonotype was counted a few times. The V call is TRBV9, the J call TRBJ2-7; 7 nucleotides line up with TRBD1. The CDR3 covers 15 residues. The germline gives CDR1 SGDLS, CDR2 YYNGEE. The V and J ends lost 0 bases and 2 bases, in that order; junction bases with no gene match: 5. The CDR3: CASSVGPGTAYEQYF. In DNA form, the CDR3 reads TGTGCCAGCAGCGTAGGCCCCGGGACAGCCTACGAGCAGTACTTC.

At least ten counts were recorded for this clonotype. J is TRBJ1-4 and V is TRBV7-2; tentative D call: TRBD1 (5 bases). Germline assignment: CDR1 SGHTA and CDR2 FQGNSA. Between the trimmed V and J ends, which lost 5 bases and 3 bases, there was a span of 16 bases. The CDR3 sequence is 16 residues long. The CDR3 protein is CASSKNQGLPNEKLFF. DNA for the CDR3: TGTGCCAGCAGCAAGAATCAGGGTTTACCTAATGAAAAACTGTTTTTT.

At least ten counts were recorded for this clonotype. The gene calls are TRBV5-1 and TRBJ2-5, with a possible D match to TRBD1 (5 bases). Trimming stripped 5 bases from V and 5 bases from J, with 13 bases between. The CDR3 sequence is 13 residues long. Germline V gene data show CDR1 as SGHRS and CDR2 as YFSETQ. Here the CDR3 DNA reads TGCGCCAGCAGAAACCAGGGTATCGAGACCCAGTACTTC. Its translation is CASRNQGIETQYF.

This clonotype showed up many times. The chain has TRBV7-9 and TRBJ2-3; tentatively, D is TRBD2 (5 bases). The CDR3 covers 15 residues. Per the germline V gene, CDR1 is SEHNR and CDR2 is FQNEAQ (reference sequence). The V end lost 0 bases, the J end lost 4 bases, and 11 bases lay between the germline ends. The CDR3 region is CASSLAGPAADTQYF. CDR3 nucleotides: TGTGCCAGCAGCTTAGCAGGCCCAGCGGCAGATACGCAGTATTTT.

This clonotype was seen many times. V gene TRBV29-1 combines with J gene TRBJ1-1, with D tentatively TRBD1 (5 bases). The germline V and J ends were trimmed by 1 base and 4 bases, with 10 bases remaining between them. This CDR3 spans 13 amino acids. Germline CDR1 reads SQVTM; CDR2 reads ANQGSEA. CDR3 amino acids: CSVEGREGTEAFF. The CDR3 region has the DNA TGCAGCGTTGAAGGCAGGGAGGGCACTGAAGCTTTCTTT.

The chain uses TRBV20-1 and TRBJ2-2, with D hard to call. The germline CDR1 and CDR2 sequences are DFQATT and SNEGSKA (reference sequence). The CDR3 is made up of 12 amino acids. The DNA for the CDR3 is TGCCTGGACGAGATGAACACCGGGGAGCTGTTTTTT. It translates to CLDEMNTGELFF.

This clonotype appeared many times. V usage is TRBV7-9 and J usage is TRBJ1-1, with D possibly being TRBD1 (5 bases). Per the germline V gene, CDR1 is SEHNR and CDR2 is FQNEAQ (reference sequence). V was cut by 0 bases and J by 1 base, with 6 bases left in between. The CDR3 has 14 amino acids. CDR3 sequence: CASSLAQGNTEAFF. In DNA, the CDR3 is TGTGCCAGCAGCTTAGCCCAGGGGAACACTGAAGCTTTCTTT. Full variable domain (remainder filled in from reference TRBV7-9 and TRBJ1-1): DTGVSQNPRHKITKRGQNVTFRCDPISEHNRLYWYRQTLGQGPEFLTYFQNEAQLEKSRLLSDRFSAERPKGSFSTLEIQRTEQGDSAMYLCASSLAQGNTEAFFGQGTRLTVV.

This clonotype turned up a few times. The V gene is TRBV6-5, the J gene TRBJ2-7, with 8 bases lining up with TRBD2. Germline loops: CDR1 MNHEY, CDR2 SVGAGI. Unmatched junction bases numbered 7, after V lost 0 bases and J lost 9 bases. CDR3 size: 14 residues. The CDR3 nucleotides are TGTGCCAGCAGTTACTCGAGAGGGACTAGGGTGCAGTACTTC. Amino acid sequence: CASSYSRGTRVQYF.

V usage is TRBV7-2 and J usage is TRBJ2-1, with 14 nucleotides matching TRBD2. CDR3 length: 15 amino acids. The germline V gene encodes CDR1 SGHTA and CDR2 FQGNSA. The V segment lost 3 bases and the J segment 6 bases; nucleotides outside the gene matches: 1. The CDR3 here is CASSFGLAGGNEQFF. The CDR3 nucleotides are TGTGCCAGCAGCTTCGGACTAGCGGGAGGCAATGAGCAGTTCTTC.

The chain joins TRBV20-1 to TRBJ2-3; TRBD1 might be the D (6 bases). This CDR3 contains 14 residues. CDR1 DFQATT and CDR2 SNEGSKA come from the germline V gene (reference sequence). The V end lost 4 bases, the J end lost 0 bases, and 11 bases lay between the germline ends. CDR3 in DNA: TGCAGTGCTACCTACAGGGTTAGCACAGATACGCAGTATTTT. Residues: CSATYRVSTDTQYF.

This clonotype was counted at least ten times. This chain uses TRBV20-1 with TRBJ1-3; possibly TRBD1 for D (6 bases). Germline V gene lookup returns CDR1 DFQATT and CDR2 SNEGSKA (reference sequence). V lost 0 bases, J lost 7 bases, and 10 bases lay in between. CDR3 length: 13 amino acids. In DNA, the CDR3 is TGCAGTGCTAGAGAGGGGGCTGAGAACACCATATATTTT. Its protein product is CSAREGAENTIYF.

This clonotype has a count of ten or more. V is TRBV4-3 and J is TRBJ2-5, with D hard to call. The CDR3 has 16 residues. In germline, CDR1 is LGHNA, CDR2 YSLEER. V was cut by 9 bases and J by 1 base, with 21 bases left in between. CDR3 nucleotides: TGCGCCAGTTCCTCAGCGAAGGGTGCGATCCAAGAGACCCAGTACTTC. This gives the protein CASSSAKGAIQETQYF.

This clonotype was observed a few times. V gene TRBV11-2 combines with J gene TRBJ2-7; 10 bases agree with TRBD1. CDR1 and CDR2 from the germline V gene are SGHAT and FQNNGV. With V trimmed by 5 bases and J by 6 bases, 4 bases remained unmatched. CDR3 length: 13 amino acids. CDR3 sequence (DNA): TGTGCCAGCAGCCCAGACAGGGGGCGCGAGCAGTACTTC. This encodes CASSPDRGREQYF.

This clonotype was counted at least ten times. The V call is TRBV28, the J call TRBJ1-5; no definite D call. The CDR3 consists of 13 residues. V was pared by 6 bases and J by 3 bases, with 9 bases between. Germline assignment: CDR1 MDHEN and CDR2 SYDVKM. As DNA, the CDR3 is TGTGCCAGCAGCCAATCCTACAATCAGCCCCAGCATTTT. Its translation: CASSQSYNQPQHF.

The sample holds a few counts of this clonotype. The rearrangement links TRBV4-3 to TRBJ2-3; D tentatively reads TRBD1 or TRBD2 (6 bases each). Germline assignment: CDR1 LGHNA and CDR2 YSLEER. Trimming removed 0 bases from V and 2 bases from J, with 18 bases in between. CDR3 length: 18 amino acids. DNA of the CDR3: TGCGCCAGCAGCCAAGATTTGACCGGGGGCCCCTTCACAGATACGCAGTATTTT. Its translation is CASSQDLTGGPFTDTQYF.